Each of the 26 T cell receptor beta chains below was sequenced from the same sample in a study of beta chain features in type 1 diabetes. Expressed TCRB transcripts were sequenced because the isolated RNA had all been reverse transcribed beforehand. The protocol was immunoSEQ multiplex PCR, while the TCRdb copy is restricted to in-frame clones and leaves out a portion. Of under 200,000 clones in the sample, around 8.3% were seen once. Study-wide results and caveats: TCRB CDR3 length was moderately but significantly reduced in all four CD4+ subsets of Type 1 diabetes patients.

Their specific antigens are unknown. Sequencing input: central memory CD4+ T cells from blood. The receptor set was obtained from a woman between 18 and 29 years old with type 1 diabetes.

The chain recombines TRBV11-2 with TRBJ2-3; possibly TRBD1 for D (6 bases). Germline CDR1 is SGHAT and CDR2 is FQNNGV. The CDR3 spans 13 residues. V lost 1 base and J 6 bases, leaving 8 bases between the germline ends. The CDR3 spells CASSLGGRDTQYF. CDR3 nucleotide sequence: TGTGCCAGCAGCTTAGGGGGGCGGGATACGCAGTATTTT.

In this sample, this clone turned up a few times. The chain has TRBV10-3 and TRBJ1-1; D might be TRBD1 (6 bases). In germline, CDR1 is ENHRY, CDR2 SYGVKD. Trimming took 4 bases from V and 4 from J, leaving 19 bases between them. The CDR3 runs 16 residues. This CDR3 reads CAISGLDSTIGTEAFF. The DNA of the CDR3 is TGTGCCATCAGTGGGTTGGACAGCACGATTGGCACTGAAGCTTTCTTT.

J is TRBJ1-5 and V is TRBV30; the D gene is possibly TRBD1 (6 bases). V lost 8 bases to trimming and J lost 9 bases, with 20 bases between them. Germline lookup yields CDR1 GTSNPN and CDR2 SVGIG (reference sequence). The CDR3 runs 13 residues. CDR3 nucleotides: TGTGCCGTGGGAGGGGGAGGCCTCGGGCCCCAGCATTTT. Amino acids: CAVGGGGLGPQHF.

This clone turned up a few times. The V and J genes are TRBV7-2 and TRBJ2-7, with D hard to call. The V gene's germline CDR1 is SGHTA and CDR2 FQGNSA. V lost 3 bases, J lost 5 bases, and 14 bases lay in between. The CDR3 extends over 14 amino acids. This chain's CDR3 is CASSLRQLLDEQYF. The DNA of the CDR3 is TGTGCCAGCAGCTTGCGTCAACTTCTTGACGAGCAGTACTTC.

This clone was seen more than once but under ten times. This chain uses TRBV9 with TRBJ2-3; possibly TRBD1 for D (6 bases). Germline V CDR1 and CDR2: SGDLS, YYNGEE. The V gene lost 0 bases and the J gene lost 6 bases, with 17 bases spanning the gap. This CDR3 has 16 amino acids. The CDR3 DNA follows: TGTGCCAGCAGCGTAGGAGAGGGACACGCTTGGGATACGCAGTATTTT. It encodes CASSVGEGHAWDTQYF.

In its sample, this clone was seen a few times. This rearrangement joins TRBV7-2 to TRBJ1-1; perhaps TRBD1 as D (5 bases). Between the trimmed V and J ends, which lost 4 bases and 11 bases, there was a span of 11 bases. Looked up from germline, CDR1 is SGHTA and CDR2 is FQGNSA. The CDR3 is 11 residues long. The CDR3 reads CASSSQGTAFF. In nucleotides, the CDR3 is TGTGCCAGCAGCTCCCAGGGTACGGCTTTCTTT.

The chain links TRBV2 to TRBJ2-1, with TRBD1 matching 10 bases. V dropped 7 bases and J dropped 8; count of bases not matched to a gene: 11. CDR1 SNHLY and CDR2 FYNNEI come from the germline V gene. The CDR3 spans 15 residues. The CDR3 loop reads CASTLSPGQGYEQFF. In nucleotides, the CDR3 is TGTGCCAGCACCCTTTCTCCGGGACAGGGGTATGAGCAGTTCTTC.

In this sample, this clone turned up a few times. The chain's CDR3 is CASSLSTGGDTQYF. The CDR3 DNA sequence: TGTGCCAGCAGCTTAAGTACCGGAGGGGATACGCAGTATTTT. This chain connects TRBV7-2 to TRBJ2-3, with D perhaps TRBD2 (6 bases). Germline CDR1 is SGHTA and CDR2 is FQGNSA. V shed 2 bases and J shed 6 bases, with 12 bases lying between them. The CDR3 consists of 14 residues.

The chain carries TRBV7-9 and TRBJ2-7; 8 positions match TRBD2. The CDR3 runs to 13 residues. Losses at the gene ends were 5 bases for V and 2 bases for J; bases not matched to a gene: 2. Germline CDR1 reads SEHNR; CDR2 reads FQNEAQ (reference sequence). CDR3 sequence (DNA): TGTGCCAGCAGCCGGGAGGGAACCTACGAGCAGTACTTC. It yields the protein CASSREGTYEQYF.

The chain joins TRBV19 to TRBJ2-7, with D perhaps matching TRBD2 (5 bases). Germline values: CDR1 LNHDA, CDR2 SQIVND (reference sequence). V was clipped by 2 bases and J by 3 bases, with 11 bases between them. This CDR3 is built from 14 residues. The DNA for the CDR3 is TGTGCCAGTAGTATACGTACAGAGGGCTACGAGCAGTACTTC. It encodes CASSIRTEGYEQYF.

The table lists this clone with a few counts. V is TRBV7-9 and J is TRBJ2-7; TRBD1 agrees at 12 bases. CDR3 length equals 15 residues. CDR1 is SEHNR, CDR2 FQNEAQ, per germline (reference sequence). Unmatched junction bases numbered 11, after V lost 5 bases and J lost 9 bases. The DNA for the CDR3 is TGTGCCAGCAGCGGCGGGGACAGGGGGCAGGTGTTGCAGTACTTC. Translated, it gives CASSGGDRGQVLQYF.

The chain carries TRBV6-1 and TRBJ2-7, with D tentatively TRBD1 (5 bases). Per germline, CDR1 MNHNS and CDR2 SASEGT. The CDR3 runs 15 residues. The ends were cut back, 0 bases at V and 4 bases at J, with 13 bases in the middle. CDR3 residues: CASSEAWGLGYEQYF. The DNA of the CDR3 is TGTGCCAGCAGTGAAGCGTGGGGCCTCGGATACGAGCAGTACTTC.

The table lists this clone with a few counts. CDR3 in amino acids: CSVEDQGLGNYGYTF. The CDR3 DNA reads as TGCAGCGTTGAAGATCAGGGCCTGGGGAACTATGGCTACACCTTC. The V gene is TRBV29-1, the J gene TRBJ1-2, with a possible D match to TRBD1 (5 bases). Germline CDR1 reads SQVTM; CDR2 reads ANQGSEA. Trimming removed 0 bases at V and 2 bases at J, with 13 bases between. The CDR3 runs 15 residues.

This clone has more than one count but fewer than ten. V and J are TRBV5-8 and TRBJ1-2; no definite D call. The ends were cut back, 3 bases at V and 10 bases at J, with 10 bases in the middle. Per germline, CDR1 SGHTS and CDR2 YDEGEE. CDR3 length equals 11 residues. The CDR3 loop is CASSSWLDYTF. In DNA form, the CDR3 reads TGTGCCAGCAGCTCATGGCTAGACTACACCTTC.

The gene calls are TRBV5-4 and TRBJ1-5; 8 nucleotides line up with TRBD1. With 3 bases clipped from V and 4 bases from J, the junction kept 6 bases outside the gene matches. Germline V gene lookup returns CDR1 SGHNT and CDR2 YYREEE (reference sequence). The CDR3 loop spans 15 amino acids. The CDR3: CASSWGQVVNQPQHF. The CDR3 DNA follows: TGTGCCAGCAGCTGGGGACAGGTGGTGAATCAGCCCCAGCATTTT.

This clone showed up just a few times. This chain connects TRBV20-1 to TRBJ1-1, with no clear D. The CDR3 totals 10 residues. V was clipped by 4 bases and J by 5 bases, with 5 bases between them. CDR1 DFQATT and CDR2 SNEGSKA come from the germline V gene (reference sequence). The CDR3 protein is CSATGTEAFF. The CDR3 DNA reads TGCAGTGCTACGGGGACTGAAGCTTTCTTT.

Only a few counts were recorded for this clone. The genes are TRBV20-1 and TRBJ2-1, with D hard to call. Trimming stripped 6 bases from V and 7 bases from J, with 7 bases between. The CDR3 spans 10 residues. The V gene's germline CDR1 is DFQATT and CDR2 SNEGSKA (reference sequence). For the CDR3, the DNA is TGCAGTGCCCAGAGGAATGAGCAGTTCTTC. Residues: CSAQRNEQFF.

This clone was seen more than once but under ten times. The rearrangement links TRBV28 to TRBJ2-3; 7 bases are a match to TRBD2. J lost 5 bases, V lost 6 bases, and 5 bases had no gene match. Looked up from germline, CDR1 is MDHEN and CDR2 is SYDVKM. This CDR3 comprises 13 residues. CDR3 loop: CASRGLGVDTQYF. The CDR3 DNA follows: TGTGCCAGCAGAGGACTAGGGGTAGATACGCAGTATTTT.

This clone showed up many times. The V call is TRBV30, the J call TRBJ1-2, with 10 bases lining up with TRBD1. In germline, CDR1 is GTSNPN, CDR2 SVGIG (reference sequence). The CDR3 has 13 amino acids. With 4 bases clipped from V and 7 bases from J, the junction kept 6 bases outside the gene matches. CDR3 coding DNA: TGTGCCTGGACGGGACAGGGGAGGACTGGCTACACCTTC. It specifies CAWTGQGRTGYTF. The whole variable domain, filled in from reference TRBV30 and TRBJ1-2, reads SQTIHQWPATLVQPVGSPLSLECTVEGTSNPNLYWYRQAAGRGLQLLFYSVGIGQISSEVPQNLSASRPQDRQFILSSKKLLLSDSGFYLCAWTGQGRTGYTFGSGTRLTVV.

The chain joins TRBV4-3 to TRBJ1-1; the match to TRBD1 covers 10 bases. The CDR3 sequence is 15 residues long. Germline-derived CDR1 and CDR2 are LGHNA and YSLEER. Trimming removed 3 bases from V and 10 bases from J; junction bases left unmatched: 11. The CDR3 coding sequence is TGCGCCAGCAGCCATGGACAGGGGGAGCGAGGGGGAGCTTTCTTT. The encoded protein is CASSHGQGERGGAFF.

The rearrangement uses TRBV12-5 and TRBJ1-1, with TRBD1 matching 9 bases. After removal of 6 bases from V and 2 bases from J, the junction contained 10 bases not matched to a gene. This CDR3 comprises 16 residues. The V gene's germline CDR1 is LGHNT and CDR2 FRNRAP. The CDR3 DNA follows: TGTGCTAGTGGCTCCGGACAGGGGTATTCAAACACTGAAGCTTTCTTT. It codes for CASGSGQGYSNTEAFF.

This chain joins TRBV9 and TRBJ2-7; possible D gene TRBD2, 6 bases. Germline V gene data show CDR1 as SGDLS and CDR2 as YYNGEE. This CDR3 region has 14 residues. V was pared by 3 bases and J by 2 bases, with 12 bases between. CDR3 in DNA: TGTGCCAGCAGCGCATATCCGGGGGCCTACGAGCAGTACTTC. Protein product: CASSAYPGAYEQYF.

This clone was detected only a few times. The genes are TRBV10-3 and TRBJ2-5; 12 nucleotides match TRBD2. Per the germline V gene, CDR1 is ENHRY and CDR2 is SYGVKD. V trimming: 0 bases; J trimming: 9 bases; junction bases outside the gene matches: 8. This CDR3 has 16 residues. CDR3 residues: CAISESTTSGGGPQYF. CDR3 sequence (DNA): TGTGCCATCAGTGAGTCTACGACTAGCGGGGGAGGGCCCCAGTACTTC.

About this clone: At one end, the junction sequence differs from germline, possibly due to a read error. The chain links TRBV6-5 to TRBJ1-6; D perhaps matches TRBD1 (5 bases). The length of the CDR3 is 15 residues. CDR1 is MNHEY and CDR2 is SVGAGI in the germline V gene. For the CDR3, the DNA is TGTGCCATCAGTGGGGAGGGACGGAATAATTCACCCCTCCACTTT. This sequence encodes CAISGEGRNNSPLHF.

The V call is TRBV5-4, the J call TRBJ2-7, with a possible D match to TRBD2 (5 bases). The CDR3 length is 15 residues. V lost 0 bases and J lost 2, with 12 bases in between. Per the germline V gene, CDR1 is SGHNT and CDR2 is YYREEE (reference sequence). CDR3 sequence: CASSLEPSRTYEQYF. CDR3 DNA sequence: TGTGCCAGCAGCTTGGAGCCTAGCCGAACCTACGAGCAGTACTTC.

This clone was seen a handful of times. CDR3 nucleotide sequence: TGTGCCAGCAGCCCGCGGCCGCACACAGATACGCAGTATTTT. Its protein product is CASSPRPHTDTQYF. The chain links TRBV6-5 to TRBJ2-3, with D unclear. Germline loops: CDR1 MNHEY, CDR2 SVGAGI. V was shortened by 6 bases and J by 2 bases, with 12 bases between the two germline ends. The length of the CDR3 is 14 residues.